A selection of T cell receptor beta chains follows, all from one sample in a study of blood T cell repertoires in COVID-19. TCRdb's copy holds only in-frame clones and misses some; the assay was immunoSEQ multiplex PCR. This table has fewer than 130,000 clones, less than 85% appearing once. The source material was peripheral blood. These receptors all come from an elderly woman with acute or convalescent COVID-19. Each CDR3 is given with its conserved first and last residue. The order of the fields is V gene, D gene, CDR3 protein. A D gene is named only where the DNA matches it firmly.

>TRBV6-1|NA
CASMGQEQSPLHF
>TRBV11-2|TRBD2
CASSFLADLQETQYF
>TRBV27|TRBD2
CASSLERGISNEQFF
>TRBV28|TRBD1
CASSQTGVGGNTIYF
>TRBV7-9|NA
CASSLGQGSYTF
>TRBV9|NA
CASSVASIGGHGYTF
>TRBV4-2|NA
CASSQGSGRSTYNEQFF
>TRBV2|TRBD1
CASTARTGPNTGELFF
>TRBV7-2|TRBD2
CASSLFSGSSDTQYF
>TRBV5-1|NA
CASSLSPGQDQPQHF
>TRBV29-1|NA
CSVEDRRGTEAFF
>TRBV6-5|TRBD1
CASDRGVTDTQYF
>TRBV7-2|TRBD2
CASSLERRDYQYF
>TRBV28|TRBD1
CASSWLYRGFYF
>TRBV12-3/TRBV12-4|TRBD1
CASSLVRGQPLHF
>TRBV3-1/TRBV3-2|TRBD1
CASSQDGGQGTPQHF
>TRBV3-1/TRBV3-2|NA
CASSQVGQADTQYF
>TRBV9|TRBD1
CASSLQRTGDHSPLHF
>TRBV7-8|TRBD2
CASGGLAGESDTQYF
>TRBV29-1|TRBD2
CSVRAGGETQYF
>TRBV5-4|NA
CASSSAGFAGELFF
>TRBV3-1/TRBV3-2|TRBD2
CASSQVSGGETQYF
>TRBV18|TRBD1
CASSRDRGSEQYF
>TRBV18|TRBD1
CASSPGTGTSYEQYF
>TRBV28|NA
CASKLDRNHEKLFF
>TRBV18|NA
CASSRQGGLRGLQETQYF
>TRBV4-3|NA
CASSQDRGHNEQFF
>TRBV7-9|TRBD1
CASSFGQAMGYTF
>TRBV7-9|NA
CASSLTGLGNEQFF
>TRBV10-3|NA
CAISAGNQPQHF
>TRBV7-2|TRBD2
CASSLVRGGQDTQYF
>TRBV12-3/TRBV12-4|NA
CASSFQTDTEAFF
>TRBV11-2|NA
CASSFQGGSSYEQYF
>TRBV10-3|NA
CAISQGASGTSRELFF
>TRBV2|NA
CASSDLGPTDTQYF
>TRBV29-1|NA
CSVAGSSEAFF
>TRBV10-3|NA
CAISEVLADTQYF
>TRBV5-1|NA
CASSLQGRETQYF
>TRBV5-6|NA
CASSYRVNNVLTF
>TRBV6-2/TRBV6-3|NA
CASSRVTDTQYF
>TRBV30|TRBD1
CAWSIGQGVSGANVLTF
>TRBV7-6|NA
CASSPSGYQPQHF
>TRBV5-1|TRBD1
CASSFTTGEETQYF
>TRBV6-5|NA
CASTGLNQPQHF
>TRBV3-1/TRBV3-2|NA
CASSQGWESKRGYTF
>TRBV14|TRBD2
CASSLVFSGALNEQFF
>TRBV4-1|TRBD1
CASSQQLGQGANGYTF
>TRBV7-2|TRBD2
CASSLRGGSPTEQYF
>TRBV7-2|NA
CASSLGTGQETQYF
>TRBV6-5|TRBD1
CASSLRGRGEKLFF
>TRBV5-1|NA
CASSGQGLNYGYTF
>TRBV11-2|NA
CASSTHNSPLHF
>TRBV13|TRBD1
CASSLQGANTEAFF
>TRBV6-5|NA
CASSPTGSYNSPLHF